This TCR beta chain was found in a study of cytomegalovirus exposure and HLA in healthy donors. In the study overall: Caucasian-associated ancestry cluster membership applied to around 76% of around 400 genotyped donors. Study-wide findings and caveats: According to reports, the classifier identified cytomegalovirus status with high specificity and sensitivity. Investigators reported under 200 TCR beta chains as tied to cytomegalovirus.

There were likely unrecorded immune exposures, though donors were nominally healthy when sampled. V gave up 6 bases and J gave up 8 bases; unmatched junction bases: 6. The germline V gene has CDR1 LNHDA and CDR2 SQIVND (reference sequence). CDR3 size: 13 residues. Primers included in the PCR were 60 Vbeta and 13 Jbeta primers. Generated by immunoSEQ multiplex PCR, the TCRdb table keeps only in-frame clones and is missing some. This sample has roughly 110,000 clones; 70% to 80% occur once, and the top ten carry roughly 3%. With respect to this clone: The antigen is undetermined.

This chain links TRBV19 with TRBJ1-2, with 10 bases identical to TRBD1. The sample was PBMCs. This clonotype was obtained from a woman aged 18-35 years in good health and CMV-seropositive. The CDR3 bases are TGTGCCAGTAGGTTCCGGGACAGGGGAGGCTACACCTTC. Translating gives CASRFRDRGGYTF. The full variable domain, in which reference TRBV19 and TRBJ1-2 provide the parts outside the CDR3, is DGGITQSPKYLFRKEGQNVTLSCEQNLNHDAMYWYRQDPGQGLRLIYYSQIVNDFQKGDIAEGYSVSREKKESFPLTVTSAQKNPTAFYLCASRFRDRGGYTFGSGTRLTVV.